The clone carrying this TCR beta chain showed up just a few times. The data derive from a study of T cells after yellow fever vaccination. A single record per CDR3 protein comes from TCRdb applying MiXCR to the 5' RACE reads. Among about 340,000 distinct CDR3 sequences listed, roughly an eighth were seen once. The germline V and J ends were trimmed by 5 bases and 6 bases, with 16 bases remaining between them. In germline, CDR1 is SGHVS, CDR2 FQNEAQ. This CDR3 has 14 amino acids. The sequences come from CD4+ T cells sorted from PBMCs, collected 15 days after the yellow fever booster vaccination. The V and J genes are TRBV7-8 and TRBJ1-1, with D hard to call. This receptor was taken from a man aged 18 to 29 who received the YFV17D yellow fever vaccine. The chain's CDR3 is CASSVDAGGAEAFF. CDR3 in DNA: TGTGCCAGCAGCGTGGACGCCGGTGGGGCTGAAGCTTTCTTT. The full variable domain, its missing parts supplied by reference TRBV7-8 and TRBJ1-1, is GAGVSQSPRYKVAKRGQDVALRCDPISGHVSLFWYQQALGQGPEFLTYFQNEAQLDKSGLPSDRFFAERPEGSVSTLKIQRTQQEDSAVYLCASSVDAGGAEAFFGQGTRLTVV.